This TCR beta chain was sequenced for a study of blood T cell repertoires in COVID-19. Study background: Acute and convalescent COVID-19 samples came from the United States, Italy and Spain. T cells, B-cell-depleted T cells, or PBMCs provided the cDNA or gDNA that served as material.

The CDR3 has 15 residues. The germline V gene encodes CDR1 LNHNV and CDR2 YYDKDF (reference sequence). V gave up 0 bases and J gave up 6 bases, with 12 bases separating them. Produced via immunoSEQ multiplex PCR; TCRdb's table is partial and in-frame only. The profile covers fewer than 200,000 clones, with 87% appearing a single time and 3.5% to 4% taken by the ten largest. This receptor was obtained from a woman aged 55-69 years who had recovered from COVID-19. Material: peripheral blood. This chain uses TRBV15 with TRBJ2-1, with TRBD2 as a possible D gene (6 bases). The chain's CDR3 is CATSRDGGLPNEQFF. CDR3 nucleotide sequence: TGTGCCACCAGCAGAGACGGGGGTTTGCCCAATGAGCAGTTCTTC.